The 2 T cell receptor beta chains reported below all come from one sample, sequenced in a study of blood T cell repertoires in COVID-19. Profiling relied on immunoSEQ multiplex PCR, and the TCRdb table lists in-frame clones only, not all of them. The data hold under 50,000 clones, with about 88% observed a single time. The sequenced sample was peripheral blood. These receptors were taken from a man aged 45 to 65 with active COVID-19.

The chain joins TRBV28 to TRBJ2-7; 10 bases line up with TRBD2. Germline lookup yields CDR1 MDHEN and CDR2 SYDVKM. Losses at the gene ends were 4 bases for V and 4 bases for J; bases not matched to a gene: 7. The length of the CDR3 is 15 residues. The CDR3 DNA reads as TGTGCCAGCAGTTCGTTAGCGGGGGGTGTGTACGAGCAGTACTTC. Translating gives CASSSLAGGVYEQYF.

The DNA of the CDR3 is TGTGCCAGCAGAGACACGCGGGGGGCCCATGGCTACACCTTC. Protein product: CASRDTRGAHGYTF. This rearrangement joins TRBV9 to TRBJ1-2; D is possibly TRBD1 (6 bases). This CDR3 region has 14 residues. The V gene's germline CDR1 is SGDLS and CDR2 YYNGEE. V was clipped by 5 bases and J by 6 bases, with 17 bases between them.